Sequencing of this TCR beta chain was carried out in a study of human T cells and chemical hapten exposure. General study points: Expanded TCR sets contained significantly more large CDR3 similarity clusters than controls.

Unique molecular identifiers were attached to individual cDNA molecules during library preparation. Original analysis: A per-sample median of around 100,000 TCRs was observed, with a range of roughly 20,000 to 690,600. MiXCR, applied by TCRdb to the RACE reads, yields one record per CDR3 protein. The V and J calls come from TCRdb's annotation, not from the publication. The sample lists more than 300,000 distinct CDR3 sequences; approximately 5% were seen once. Time point noted: pre-sensitization, week 0. Treatment denoted: therapeutic diphenylcyclopropenone sensitization with weekly scalp DPC. CDR3 length: 9 amino acids. V shed 9 bases and J shed 6 bases, with 2 bases lying between them. Germline values: CDR1 KGHDR, CDR2 SFDVKD. About this clonotype: The antigen is undetermined.

The TCR sequence derives from a woman between 45 and 60 years old with alopecia areata. Some clones in this sample may be carry-over from other donors' samples. Specimen: whole blood, collected in connection with sensitization to the hapten diphenylcyclopropenone (DPC). The rearrangement joins TRBV24-1 to TRBJ2-1, with D uncertain. In DNA, the CDR3 is TGTGCCACCGGCAATGAGCAGTTCTTC. It yields the protein CATGNEQFF.